This TCR beta chain is from a study of blood T cell repertoires in COVID-19. Across the whole study: COVID-19 samples collected from the United States, Italy and Spain covered acute and convalescent phases. T cells, B-cell-depleted T cells, or PBMCs supplied cDNA or gDNA.

Profiling relied on immunoSEQ multiplex PCR, and the TCRdb table lists in-frame clones only, not all of them. The sample yields 150,000 or so clones, roughly four fifths seen once. Germline V lookup: CDR1 MDHEN, CDR2 SYDVKM. Deletions cut 10 bases from V and 3 bases from J, with 16 bases between. The CDR3 loop spans 14 amino acids. The receptor comes from a woman aged 60 to 75 with acute or convalescent COVID-19. J is TRBJ1-5 and V is TRBV28, with D maybe TRBD1 (6 bases). Sequenced input: peripheral blood. The CDR3 loop reads CATRGGADNQPQHF. As DNA, the CDR3 is TGTGCCACCCGGGGGGGGGCAGACAATCAGCCCCAGCATTTT.